This T cell receptor (beta chain) derives from a study of post-analysis software for immune sequencing data. TCR beta cDNA libraries included unique molecular identifiers. TCRdb independently ran MiXCR on the PCR reads; one entry per CDR3 protein. The sample holds about 160,000 distinct CDR3 sequences; around 36% are singletons and the top ten take around 30%. V dropped 7 bases and J dropped 1 base, with 13 bases sitting between them. The CDR3 loop spans 13 amino acids. Germline V CDR1 and CDR2: SQVTM, ANQGSEA. This clonotype was observed a few times. Sequencing was performed on blood, taken after autologous hematopoietic stem cell transplantation. The rearrangement links TRBV29-1 to TRBJ2-5, with D possibly matching TRBD2 (7 bases). The origin of this receptor is a girl between 10 and 17 years old with multiple sclerosis. DNA of the CDR3: TGCAGCGGGGGGGGGGCGCCCCAAGAGACCCAGTACTTC. This codes for CSGGGAPQETQYF.